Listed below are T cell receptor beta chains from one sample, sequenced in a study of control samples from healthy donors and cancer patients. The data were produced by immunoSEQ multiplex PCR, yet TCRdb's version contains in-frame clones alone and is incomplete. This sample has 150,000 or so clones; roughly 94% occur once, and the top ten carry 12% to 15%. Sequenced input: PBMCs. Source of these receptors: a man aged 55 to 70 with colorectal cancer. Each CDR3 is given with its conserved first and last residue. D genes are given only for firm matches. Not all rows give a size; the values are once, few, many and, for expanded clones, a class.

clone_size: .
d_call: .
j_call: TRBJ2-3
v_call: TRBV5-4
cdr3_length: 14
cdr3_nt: TGTGCCAGCAGCTTGGATCTGGGGACAGATACGCAGTATTTT
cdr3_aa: CASSLDLGTDTQYF

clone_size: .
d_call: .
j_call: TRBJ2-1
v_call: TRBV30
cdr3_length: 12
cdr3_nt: TGTGCCTGGAGCCTCGGGGGCCCCGGGCAGTTCTTC
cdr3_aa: CAWSLGGPGQFF

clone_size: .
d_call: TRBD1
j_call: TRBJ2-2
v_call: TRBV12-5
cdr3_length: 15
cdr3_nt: TGTGCTAGTGGTTTTTGGCAGGGGGCCACCGGGGAGCTGTTTTTT
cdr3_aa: CASGFWQGATGELFF

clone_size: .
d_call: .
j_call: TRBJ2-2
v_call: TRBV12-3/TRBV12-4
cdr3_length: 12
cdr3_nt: TGTGCCAGCAACCGACTAGCCGGGGAGCTGTTTTTT
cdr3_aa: CASNRLAGELFF

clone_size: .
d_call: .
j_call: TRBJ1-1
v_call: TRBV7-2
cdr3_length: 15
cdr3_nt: TGTGCCAGCAGCTTAGTCGGGGGAGAGCACACTGAAGCTTTCTTT
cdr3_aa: CASSLVGGEHTEAFF

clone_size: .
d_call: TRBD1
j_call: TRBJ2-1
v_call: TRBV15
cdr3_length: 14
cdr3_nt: TGTGCCACCAGCGTTGACAGGGGTCGCAATGAGCAGTTCTTC
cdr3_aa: CATSVDRGRNEQFF

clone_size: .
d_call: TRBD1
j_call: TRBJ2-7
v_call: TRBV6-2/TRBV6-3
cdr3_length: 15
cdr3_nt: TGTGCCAGCAGTTACTTTCCGGGACAGGACTACGAGCAGTACTTC
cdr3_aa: CASSYFPGQDYEQYF

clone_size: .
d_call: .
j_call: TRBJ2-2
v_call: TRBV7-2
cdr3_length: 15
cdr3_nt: TGTGCCAGCAGCTTAGCGGGGGGGAACACCGGGGAGCTGTTTTTT
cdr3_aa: CASSLAGGNTGELFF

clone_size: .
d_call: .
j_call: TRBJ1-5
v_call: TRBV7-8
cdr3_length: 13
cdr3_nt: TGTGCCAGCAGCTTAGCGGGGGTTTCAGCCCAGCATTTT
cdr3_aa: CASSLAGVSAQHF

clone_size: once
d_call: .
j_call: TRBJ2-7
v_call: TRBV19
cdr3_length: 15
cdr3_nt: TGTGCCAGTAGTACTGAGGGTTTATGGGAATACGAGCAGTACTTC
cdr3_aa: CASSTEGLWEYEQYF

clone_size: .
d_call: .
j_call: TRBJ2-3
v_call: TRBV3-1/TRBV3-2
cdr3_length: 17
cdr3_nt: TGTGCCAGCAGCCAAGATGTCGGCGGGGTTAGCACAGATACGCAGTATTTT
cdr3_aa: CASSQDVGGVSTDTQYF

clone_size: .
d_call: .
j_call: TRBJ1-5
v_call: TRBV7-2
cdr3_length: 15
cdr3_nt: TGTGCCAGCAGCTTAAGCTGGGGTAGCAATCAGCCCCAGCATTTT
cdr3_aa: CASSLSWGSNQPQHF

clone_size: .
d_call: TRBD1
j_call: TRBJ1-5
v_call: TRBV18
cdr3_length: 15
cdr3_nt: TGTGCCAGCTCACCCGGTGTGACAGGGACTCAGCCCCAGCATTTT
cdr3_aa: CASSPGVTGTQPQHF

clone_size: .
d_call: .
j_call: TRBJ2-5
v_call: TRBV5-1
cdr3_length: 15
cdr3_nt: TGCGCCAGCAGCTTGGTGGGGGGCAGGAAAGAGACCCAGTACTTC
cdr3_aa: CASSLVGGRKETQYF

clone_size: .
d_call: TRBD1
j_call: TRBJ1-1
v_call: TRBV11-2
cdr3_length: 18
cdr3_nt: TGTGCCAGCAGCTTAGCATATCTACGGGGACAGGGACCCACTGAAGCTTTCTTT
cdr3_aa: CASSLAYLRGQGPTEAFF

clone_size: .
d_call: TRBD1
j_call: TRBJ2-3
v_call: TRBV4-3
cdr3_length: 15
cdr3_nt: TGCGCCAGCAGCCAAGGGACAGGATTCACAGATACGCAGTATTTT
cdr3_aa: CASSQGTGFTDTQYF

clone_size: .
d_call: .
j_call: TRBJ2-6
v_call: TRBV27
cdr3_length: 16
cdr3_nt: TGTGCCAGCAGTTCCCCTGGGAGCTCTGGGGCCAACGTCCTGACTTTC
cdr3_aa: CASSSPGSSGANVLTF

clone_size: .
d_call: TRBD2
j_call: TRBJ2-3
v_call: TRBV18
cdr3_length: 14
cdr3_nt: TGTGCCAGCTCACCGGCTAGCGGGGAGGATACGCAGTATTTT
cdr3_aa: CASSPASGEDTQYF

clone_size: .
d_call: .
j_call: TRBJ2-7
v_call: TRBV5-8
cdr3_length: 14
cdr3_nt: TGTGCCAGCAGCTTGGAGTCAGGGGCCTACGAGCAGTACTTC
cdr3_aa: CASSLESGAYEQYF

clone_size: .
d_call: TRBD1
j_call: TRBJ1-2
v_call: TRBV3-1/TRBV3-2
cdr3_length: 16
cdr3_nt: TGTGCCAGCAGCCAAGACGACAGGGGGTTCAACTATGGCTACACCTTC
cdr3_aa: CASSQDDRGFNYGYTF

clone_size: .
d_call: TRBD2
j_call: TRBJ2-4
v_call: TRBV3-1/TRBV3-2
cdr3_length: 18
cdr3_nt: TGTGCCAGCAGCCCCGGGACTAGCGGGGGAATAGCCAAAAACATTCAGTACTTC
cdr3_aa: CASSPGTSGGIAKNIQYF

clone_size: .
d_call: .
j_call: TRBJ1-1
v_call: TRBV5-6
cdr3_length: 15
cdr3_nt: TGTGCCAGCAGCTTGGTGGGGGGCTACTACACTGAAGCTTTCTTT
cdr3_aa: CASSLVGGYYTEAFF

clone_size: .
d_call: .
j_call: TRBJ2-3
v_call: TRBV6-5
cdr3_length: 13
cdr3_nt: TGTGCCAGCAGTAGACAGAGCACAGATACGCAGTATTTT
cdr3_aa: CASSRQSTDTQYF